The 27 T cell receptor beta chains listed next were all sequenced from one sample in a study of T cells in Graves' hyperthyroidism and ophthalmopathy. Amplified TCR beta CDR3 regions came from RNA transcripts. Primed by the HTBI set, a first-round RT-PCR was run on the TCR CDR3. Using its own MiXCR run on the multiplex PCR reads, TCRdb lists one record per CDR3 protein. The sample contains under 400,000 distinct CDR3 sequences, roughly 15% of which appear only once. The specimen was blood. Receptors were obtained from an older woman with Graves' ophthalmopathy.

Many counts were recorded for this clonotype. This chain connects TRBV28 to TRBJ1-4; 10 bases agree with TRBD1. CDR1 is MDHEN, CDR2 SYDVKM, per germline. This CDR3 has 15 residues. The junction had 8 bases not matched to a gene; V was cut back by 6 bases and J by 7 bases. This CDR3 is CASRTARDRGEKLFF. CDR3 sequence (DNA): TGTGCCAGCAGGACCGCGAGGGACAGGGGTGAAAAACTGTTTTTT.

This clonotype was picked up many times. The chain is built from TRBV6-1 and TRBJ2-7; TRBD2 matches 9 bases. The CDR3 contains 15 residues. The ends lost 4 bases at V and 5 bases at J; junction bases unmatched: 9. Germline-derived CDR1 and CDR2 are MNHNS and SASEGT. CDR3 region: CASSVSSGKFHEQYF. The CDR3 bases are TGTGCCAGCAGTGTATCTAGCGGGAAATTTCACGAGCAGTACTTC.

The CDR3 nucleotides are TGTGCCAGCCGCACAGGGCTGGCCGGGGAGCTGTTTTTT. It translates to CASRTGLAGELFF. The chain recombines TRBV7-2 with TRBJ2-2; a weak D match, TRBD1 (6 bases). CDR3 length equals 13 residues. Trimming took 8 bases from V and 6 from J, leaving 13 bases between them. Germline-derived CDR1 and CDR2 are SGHTA and FQGNSA.

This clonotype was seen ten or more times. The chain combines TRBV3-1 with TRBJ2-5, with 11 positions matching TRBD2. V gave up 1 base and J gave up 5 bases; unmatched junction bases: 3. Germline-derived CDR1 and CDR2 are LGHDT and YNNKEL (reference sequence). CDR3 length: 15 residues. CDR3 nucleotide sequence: TGTGCCAGCAGCCAAGGGGGACTAGCGGCCGAGACCCAGTACTTC. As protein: CASSQGGLAAETQYF.

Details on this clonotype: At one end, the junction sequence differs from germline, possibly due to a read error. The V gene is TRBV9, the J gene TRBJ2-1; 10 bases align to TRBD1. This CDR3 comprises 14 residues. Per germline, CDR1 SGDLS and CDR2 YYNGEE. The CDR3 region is CGSSVRQGAHEQFF. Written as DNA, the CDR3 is TGTGGCAGCAGCGTACGACAGGGGGCACATGAGCAGTTCTTC.

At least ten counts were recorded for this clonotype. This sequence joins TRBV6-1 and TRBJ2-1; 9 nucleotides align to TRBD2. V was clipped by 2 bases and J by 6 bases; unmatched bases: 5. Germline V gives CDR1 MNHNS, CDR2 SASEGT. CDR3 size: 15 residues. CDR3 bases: TGTGCCAGCAGTGAATTCCGCGGGGGGGGCAATGAGCAGTTCTTC. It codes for CASSEFRGGGNEQFF.

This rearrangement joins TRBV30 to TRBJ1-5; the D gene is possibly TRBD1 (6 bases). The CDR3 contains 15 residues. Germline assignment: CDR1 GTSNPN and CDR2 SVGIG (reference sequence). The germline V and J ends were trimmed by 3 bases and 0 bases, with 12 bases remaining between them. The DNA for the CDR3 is TGTGCCTGGAGGGGACACTCCGATAGCAATCAGCCCCAGCATTTT. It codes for CAWRGHSDSNQPQHF.

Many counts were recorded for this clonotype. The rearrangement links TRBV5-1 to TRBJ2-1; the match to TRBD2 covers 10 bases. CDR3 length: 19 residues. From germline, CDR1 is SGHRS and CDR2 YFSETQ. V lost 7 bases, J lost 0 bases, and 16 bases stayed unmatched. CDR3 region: CASPEVSSGSPNSYNEQFF. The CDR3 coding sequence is TGCGCCAGCCCTGAAGTATCTAGCGGGAGCCCTAACTCCTACAATGAGCAGTTCTTC.

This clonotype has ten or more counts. CDR3 in amino acids: CASSPTEPTATSEAFF. As DNA, the CDR3 is TGTGCCAGCAGCCCCACGGAACCGACAGCTACCTCTGAAGCTTTCTTT. The chain uses TRBV7-3 and TRBJ1-1; D possibly corresponds to TRBD1 (5 bases). The CDR3 has 16 amino acids. V was pared by 5 bases and J by 6 bases, with 22 bases between. CDR1 SGHTA and CDR2 FQGTGA come from the germline V gene.

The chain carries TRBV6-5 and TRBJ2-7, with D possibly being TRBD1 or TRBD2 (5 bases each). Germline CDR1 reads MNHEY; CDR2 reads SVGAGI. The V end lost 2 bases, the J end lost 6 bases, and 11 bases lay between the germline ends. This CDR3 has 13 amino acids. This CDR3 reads CASSYRGRGEQYF. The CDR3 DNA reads TGTGCCAGCAGTTACAGGGGTCGGGGCGAGCAGTACTTC.

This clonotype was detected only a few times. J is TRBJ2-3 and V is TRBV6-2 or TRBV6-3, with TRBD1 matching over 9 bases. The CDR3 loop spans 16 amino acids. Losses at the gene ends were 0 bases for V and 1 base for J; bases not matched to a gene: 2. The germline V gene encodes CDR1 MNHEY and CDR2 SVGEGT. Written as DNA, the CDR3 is TGTGCCAGCAGTTACTCGGGGGACAGGGGCACAGATACGCAGTATTTT. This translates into CASSYSGDRGTDTQYF.

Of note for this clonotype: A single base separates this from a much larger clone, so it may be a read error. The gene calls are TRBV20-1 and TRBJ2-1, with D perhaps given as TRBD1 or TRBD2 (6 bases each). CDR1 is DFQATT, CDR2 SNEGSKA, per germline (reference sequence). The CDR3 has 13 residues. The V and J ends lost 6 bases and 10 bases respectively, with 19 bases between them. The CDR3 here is CSAGGRGRDEQFF. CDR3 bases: TGCAGTGCCGGGGGCAGGGGTCGCGACGAGCAGTTCTTC.

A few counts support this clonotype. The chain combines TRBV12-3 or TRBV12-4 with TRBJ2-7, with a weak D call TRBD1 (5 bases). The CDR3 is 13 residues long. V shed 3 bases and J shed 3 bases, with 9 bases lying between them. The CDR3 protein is CASSFRRDYEQYF. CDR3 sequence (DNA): TGTGCCAGCAGTTTCCGCAGGGACTACGAGCAGTACTTC.

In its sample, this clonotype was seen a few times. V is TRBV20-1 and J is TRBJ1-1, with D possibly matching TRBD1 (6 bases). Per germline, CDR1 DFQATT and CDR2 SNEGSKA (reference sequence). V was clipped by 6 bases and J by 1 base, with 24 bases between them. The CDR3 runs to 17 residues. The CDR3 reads CSAGGQGQFFRNTEAFF. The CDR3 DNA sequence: TGCAGTGCGGGCGGTCAGGGACAATTCTTTCGGAACACTGAAGCTTTCTTT.

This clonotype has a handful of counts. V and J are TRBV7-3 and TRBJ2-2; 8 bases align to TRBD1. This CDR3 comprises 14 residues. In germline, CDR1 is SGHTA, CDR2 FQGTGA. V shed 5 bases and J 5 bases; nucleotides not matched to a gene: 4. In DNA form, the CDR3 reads TGTGCCAGCAGCGACCAGGGGGCGACCGGGGAGCTGTTTTTT. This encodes CASSDQGATGELFF.

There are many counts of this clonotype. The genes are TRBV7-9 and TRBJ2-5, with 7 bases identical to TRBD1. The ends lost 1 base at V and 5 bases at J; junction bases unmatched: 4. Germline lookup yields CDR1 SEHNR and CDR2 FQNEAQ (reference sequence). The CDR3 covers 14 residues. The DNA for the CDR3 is TGTGCCAGCAGCTTAGGACAGGGTTTTGAGACCCAGTACTTC. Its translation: CASSLGQGFETQYF.

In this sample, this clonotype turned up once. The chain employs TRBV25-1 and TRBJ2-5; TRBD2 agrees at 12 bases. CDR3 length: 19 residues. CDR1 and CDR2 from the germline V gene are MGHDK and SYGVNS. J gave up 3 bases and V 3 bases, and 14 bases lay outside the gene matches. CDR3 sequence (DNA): TGTGCCAGCAGTGATAATGGGCCTAGCGGGAGGGCCCCGGAAGAGACCCAGTACTTC. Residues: CASSDNGPSGRAPEETQYF. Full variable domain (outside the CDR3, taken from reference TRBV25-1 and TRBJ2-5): EADIYQTPRYLVIGTGKKITLECSQTMGHDKMYWYQQDPGMELHLIHYSYGVNSTEKGDLSSESTVSRIRTEHFPLTLESARPSHTSQYLCASSDNGPSGRAPEETQYFGPGTRLLVL.

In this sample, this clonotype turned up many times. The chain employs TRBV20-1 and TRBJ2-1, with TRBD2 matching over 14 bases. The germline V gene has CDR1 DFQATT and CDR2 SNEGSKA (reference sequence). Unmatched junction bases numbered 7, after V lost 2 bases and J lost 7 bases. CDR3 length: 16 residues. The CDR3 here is CSARMGLAGAMNEQFF. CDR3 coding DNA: TGCAGTGCTAGAATGGGACTAGCGGGAGCTATGAATGAGCAGTTCTTC.

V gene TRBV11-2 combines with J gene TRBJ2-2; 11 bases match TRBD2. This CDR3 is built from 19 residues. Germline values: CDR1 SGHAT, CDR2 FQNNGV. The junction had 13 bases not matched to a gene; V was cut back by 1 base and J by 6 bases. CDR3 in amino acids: CASSLVRRGLAGGAGELFF. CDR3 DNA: TGTGCCAGCAGCTTAGTCCGCCGTGGACTAGCGGGTGGCGCCGGGGAGCTGTTTTTT.

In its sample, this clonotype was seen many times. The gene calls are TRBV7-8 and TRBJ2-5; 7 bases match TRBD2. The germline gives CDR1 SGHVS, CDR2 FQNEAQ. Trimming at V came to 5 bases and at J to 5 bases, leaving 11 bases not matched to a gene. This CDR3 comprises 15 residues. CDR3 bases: TGTGCCAGCAGCCCCCAGGCGGCGGGAGTGGAGACCCAGTACTTC. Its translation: CASSPQAAGVETQYF.

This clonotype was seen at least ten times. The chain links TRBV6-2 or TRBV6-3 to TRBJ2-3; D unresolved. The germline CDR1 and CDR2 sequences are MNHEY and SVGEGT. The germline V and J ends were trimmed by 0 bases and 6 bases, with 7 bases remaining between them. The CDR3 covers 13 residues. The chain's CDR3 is CASSYSSPDTQYF. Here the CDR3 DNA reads TGTGCCAGCAGTTACTCGAGTCCCGATACGCAGTATTTT.

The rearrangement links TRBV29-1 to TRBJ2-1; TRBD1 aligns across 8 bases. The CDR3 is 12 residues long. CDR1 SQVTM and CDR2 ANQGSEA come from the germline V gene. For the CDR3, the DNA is TGCACAGGGGGCTTGGTTTCTGGTGAGCAGTTCTTC. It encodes CTGGLVSGEQFF.

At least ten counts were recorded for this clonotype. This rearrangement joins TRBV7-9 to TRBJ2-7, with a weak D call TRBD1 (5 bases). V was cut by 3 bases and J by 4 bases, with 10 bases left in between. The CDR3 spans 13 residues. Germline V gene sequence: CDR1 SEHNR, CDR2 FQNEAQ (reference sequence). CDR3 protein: CASSFPDKYEQYF. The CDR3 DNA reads TGTGCCAGCAGCTTCCCGGACAAATACGAGCAGTACTTC.

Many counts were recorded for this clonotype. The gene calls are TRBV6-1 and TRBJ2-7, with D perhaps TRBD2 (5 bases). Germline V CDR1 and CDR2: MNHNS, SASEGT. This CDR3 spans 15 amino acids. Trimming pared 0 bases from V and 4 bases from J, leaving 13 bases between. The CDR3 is CASSEATVGGYEQYF. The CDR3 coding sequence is TGTGCCAGCAGTGAAGCGACGGTGGGCGGGTACGAGCAGTACTTC.

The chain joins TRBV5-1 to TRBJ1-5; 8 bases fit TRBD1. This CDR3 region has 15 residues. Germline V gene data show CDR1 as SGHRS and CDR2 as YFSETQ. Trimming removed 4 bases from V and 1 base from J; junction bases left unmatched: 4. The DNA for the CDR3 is TGCGCCAGCAGCCGGACAGGGAAAAGCAATCAGCCCCAGCATTTT. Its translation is CASSRTGKSNQPQHF.

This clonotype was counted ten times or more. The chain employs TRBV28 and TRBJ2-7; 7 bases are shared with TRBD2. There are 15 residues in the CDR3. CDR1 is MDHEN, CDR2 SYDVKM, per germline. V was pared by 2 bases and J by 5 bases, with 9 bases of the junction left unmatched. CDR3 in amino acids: CASSLVTGGGDEQYF. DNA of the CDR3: TGTGCCAGCAGTTTAGTAACGGGAGGAGGGGACGAGCAGTACTTC.

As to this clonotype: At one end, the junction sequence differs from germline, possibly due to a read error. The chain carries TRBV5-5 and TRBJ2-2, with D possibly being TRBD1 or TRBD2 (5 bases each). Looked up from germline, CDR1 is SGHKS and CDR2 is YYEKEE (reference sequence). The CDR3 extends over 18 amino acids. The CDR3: CASSLVGSGPQNTGELVF. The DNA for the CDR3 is TGTGCCAGCAGCTTGGTGGGTTCAGGGCCCCAGAACACCGGGGAGCTGGTTTTT. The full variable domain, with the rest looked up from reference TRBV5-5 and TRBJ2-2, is DAGVTQSPTHLIKTRGQQVTLRCSPISGHKSVSWYQQVLGQGPQFIFQYYEKEERGRGNFPDRFSARQFPNYSSELNVNALLLGDSALYLCASSLVGSGPQNTGELVFGEGSRLTVL.